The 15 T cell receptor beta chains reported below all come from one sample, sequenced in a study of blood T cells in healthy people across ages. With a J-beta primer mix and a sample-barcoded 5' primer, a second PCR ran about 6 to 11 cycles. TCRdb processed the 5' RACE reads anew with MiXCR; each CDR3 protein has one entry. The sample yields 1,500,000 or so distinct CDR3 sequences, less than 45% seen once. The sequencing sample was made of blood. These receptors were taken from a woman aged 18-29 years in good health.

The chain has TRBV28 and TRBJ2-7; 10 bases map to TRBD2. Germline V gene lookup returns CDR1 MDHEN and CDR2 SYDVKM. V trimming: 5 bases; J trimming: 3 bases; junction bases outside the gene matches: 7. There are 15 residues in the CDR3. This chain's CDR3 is CASSSSSGSLYEQYF. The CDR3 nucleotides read TGTGCCAGCAGTAGCTCTAGCGGGAGTCTCTACGAGCAGTACTTC.

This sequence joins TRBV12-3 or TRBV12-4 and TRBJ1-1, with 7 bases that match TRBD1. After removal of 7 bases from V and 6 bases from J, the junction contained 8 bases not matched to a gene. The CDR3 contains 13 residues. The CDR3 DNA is TGTGCCAGCACCCAACAGGGGAGGCCTGAAGCTTTCTTT. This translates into CASTQQGRPEAFF.

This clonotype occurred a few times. CDR3 nucleotides: TGTGCCAGCAGCTCGGTAGGGACTAGCGGGAGTGTACAGTACTTC. This encodes CASSSVGTSGSVQYF. The V and J genes are TRBV7-6 and TRBJ2-5; 14 bases line up with TRBD2. Germline V lookup: CDR1 SGHVS, CDR2 FNYEAQ. Germline trimming cut 4 bases from V and 11 bases from J; bases unmatched to any gene: 9. The CDR3 is made up of 15 amino acids.

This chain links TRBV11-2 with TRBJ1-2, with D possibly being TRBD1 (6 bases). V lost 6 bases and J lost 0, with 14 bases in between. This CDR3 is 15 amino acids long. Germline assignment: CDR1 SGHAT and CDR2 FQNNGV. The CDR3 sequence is CASRLDSLSNYGYTF. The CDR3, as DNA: TGTGCCAGCAGGTTGGACAGTCTTTCTAACTATGGCTACACCTTC.

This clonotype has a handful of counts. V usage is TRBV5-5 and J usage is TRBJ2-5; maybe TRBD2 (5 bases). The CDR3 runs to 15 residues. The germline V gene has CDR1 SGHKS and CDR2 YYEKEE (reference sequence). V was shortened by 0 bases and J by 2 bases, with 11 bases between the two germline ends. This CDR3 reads CASSLGAAQQETQYF. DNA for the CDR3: TGTGCCAGCAGCTTGGGAGCGGCACAGCAAGAGACCCAGTACTTC.

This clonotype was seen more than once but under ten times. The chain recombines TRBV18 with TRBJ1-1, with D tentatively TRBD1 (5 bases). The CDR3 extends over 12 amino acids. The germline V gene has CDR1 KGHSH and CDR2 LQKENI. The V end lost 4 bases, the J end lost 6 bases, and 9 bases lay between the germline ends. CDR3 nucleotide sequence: TGTGCCAGCTCACGGGACGGGCCTGAAGCTTTCTTT. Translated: CASSRDGPEAFF.

CDR3 sequence (DNA): TGCAGTGCTAATAGTCTAGCGGGGAGGGGAGGTACGCAGTATTTT. As protein: CSANSLAGRGGTQYF. The V gene is TRBV20-1, the J gene TRBJ2-3, with 9 bases matching TRBD2. Germline-derived CDR1 and CDR2 are DFQATT and SNEGSKA (reference sequence). The V and J ends lost 4 bases and 8 bases, in that order; junction bases with no gene match: 13. The CDR3 consists of 15 residues.

The CDR3 DNA reads as TGCGCCAGCAGCTTAACCGGGACTAGCGTCTTCAATGAGCAGTTCTTC. Its protein product is CASSLTGTSVFNEQFF. The V gene is TRBV5-1, the J gene TRBJ2-1; 10 nucleotides agree with TRBD2. The CDR3 has 16 residues. Germline CDR1 is SGHRS and CDR2 is YFSETQ. The V segment lost 2 bases and the J segment 6 bases; nucleotides outside the gene matches: 8.

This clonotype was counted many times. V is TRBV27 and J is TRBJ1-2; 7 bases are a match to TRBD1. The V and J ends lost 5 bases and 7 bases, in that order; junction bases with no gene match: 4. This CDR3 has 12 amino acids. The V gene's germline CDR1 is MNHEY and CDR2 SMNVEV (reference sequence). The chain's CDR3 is CASSTRQGGYTF. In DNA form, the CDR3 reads TGTGCCAGCAGTACCAGACAGGGTGGCTACACCTTC.

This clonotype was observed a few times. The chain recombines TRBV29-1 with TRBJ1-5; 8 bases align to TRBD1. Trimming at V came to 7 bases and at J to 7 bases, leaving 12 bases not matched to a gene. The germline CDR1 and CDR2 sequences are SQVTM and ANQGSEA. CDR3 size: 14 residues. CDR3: CSATTGAGGQPQHF. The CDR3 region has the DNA TGCAGCGCTACTACTGGGGCAGGGGGCCAGCCCCAGCATTTT.

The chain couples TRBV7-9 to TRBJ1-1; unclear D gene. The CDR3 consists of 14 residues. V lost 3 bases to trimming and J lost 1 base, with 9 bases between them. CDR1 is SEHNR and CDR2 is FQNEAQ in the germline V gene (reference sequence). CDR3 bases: TGTGCCAGCAGCTTCTTGGTCGAGAACACTGAAGCTTTCTTT. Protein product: CASSFLVENTEAFF.

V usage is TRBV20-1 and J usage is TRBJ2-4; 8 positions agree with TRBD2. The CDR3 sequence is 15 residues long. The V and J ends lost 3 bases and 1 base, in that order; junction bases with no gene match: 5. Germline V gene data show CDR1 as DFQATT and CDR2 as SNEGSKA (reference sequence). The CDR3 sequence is CSASASGGAKNIQYF. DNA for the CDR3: TGCAGTGCTAGTGCCTCGGGGGGGGCCAAAAACATTCAGTACTTC.

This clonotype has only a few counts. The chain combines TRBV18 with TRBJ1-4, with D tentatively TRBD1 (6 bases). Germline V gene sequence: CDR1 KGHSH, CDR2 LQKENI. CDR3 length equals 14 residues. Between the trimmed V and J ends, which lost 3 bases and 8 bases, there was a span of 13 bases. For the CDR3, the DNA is TGTGCCAGCTCACCTTCCGGACAGATCGAAAAACTGTTTTTT. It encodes CASSPSGQIEKLFF.

CDR3 in amino acids: CASSRQGSDLPLHF. The CDR3 nucleotides are TGTGCCAGCAGCCGTCAGGGGTCCGACTTACCCCTCCACTTT. The chain recombines TRBV7-2 with TRBJ1-6; D possibly corresponds to TRBD1 (6 bases). The ends were cut back, 5 bases at V and 12 bases at J, with 17 bases in the middle. The CDR3 is 14 amino acids. In germline, CDR1 is SGHTA, CDR2 FQGNSA.

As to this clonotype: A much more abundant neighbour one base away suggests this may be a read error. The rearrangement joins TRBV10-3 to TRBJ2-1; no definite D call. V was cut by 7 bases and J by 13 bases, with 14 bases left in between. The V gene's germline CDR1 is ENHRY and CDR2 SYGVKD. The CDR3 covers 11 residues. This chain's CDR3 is CAIKEAETQFF. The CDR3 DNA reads TGTGCCATCAAAGAAGCAGAGACCCAGTTCTTC.